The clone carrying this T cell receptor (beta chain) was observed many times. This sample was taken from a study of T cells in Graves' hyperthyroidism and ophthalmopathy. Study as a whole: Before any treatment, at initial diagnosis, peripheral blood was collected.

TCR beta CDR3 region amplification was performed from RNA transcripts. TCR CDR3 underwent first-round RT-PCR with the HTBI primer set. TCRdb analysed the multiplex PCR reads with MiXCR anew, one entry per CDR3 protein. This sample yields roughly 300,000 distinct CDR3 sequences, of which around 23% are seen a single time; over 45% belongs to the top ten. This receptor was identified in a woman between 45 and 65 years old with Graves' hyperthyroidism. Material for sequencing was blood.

The CDR3 DNA is TGTGCCAGCAGTTTACGAGCGGGCTCACTCCTGTACGAGCAGTACTTC. This codes for CASSLRAGSLLYEQYF. The chain links TRBV27 to TRBJ2-7, with D perhaps matching TRBD2 (6 bases). Looked up from germline, CDR1 is MNHEY and CDR2 is SMNVEV (reference sequence). V gave up 2 bases and J gave up 4 bases, with 18 bases separating them. The CDR3 totals 16 residues.